This T cell receptor beta chain was recovered during a study of blood T cell repertoires in COVID-19. The wider study: Sites across the United States, Italy and Spain contributed samples from acute and convalescent COVID-19. From T cells, B-cell-depleted T cells, or PBMCs came the material, which was cDNA or gDNA.

V lost 0 bases to trimming and J lost 0 bases; unmatched junction nucleotides: 5. This CDR3 contains 16 residues. Germline lookup yields CDR1 ENHRY and CDR2 SYGVKD. Authors' analysis steps: Reference gene primer amplification gave estimated nucleated cell counts. Sequencing used immunoSEQ multiplex PCR; TCRdb keeps in-frame clones, though not all of them. Clone size and the V and J calls come from that table; the DNA yielded D and trimming. The repertoire has approximately 12,000 clones, 65% to 90% of them found once; the top ten carry more than 20%. The chain carries TRBV10-3 and TRBJ2-7; 7 nucleotides agree with TRBD1. Sequences were obtained from peripheral blood. This receptor was obtained from a man in his forties or fifties with active or convalescent COVID-19. The CDR3 DNA reads as TGTGCCATCAGTGAGTCACTAGGGGGCAGCTCCTACGAGCAGTACTTC. Translation gives CAISESLGGSSYEQYF.